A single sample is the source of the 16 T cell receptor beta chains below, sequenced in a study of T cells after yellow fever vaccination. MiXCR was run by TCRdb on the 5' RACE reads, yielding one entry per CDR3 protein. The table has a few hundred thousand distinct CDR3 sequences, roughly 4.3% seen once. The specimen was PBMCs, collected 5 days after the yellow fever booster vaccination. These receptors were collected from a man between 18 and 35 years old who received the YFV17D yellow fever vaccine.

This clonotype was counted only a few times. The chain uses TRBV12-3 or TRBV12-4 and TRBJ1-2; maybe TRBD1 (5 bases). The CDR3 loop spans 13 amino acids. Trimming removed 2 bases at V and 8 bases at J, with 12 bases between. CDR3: CASSLTGTGGYTF. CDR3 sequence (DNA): TGTGCCAGCAGTTTAACAGGAACGGGGGGCTACACCTTC.

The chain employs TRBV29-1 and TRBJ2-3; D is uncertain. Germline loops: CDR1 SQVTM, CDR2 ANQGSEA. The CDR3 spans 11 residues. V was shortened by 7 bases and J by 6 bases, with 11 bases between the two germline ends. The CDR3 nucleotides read TGCAGCGGTGGACGGCGCGATACGCAGTATTTT. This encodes CSGGRRDTQYF.

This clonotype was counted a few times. CDR3 protein: CASSLLGHEAFF. CDR3 in DNA: TGTGCCAGCAGTTTATTGGGACATGAAGCTTTCTTT. The chain couples TRBV27 to TRBJ1-1, with TRBD1 as a possible D gene (6 bases). There are 12 residues in the CDR3. The germline V and J ends were trimmed by 1 base and 7 bases, with 7 bases remaining between them. Germline V gene data show CDR1 as MNHEY and CDR2 as SMNVEV (reference sequence).

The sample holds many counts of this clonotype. CDR3 nucleotide sequence: TGCGCCAGCAGCCCGACAGGGGTGCCCTACGAGCAGTACGTC. Protein: CASSPTGVPYEQYV. The genes are TRBV5-1 and TRBJ2-7; TRBD1 matches at 8 bases. Germline assignment: CDR1 SGHRS and CDR2 YFSETQ. V lost 4 bases, J lost 2 bases, and 5 bases stayed unmatched. CDR3 length: 14 amino acids.

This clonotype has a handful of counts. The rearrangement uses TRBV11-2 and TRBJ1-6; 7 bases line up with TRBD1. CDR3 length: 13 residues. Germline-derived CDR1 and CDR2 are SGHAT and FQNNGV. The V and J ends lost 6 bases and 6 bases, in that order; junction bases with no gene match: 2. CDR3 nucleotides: TGTGCCAGCAGGGGGACAGTTAATTCACCCCTCCACTTT. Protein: CASRGTVNSPLHF.

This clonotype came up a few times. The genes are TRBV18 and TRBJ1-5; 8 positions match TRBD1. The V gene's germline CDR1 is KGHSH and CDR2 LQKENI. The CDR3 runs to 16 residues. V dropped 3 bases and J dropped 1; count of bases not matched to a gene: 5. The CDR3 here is CASSPGQGSSNQPQHF. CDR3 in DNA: TGTGCCAGCTCACCCGGACAGGGTTCGAGCAATCAGCCCCAGCATTTT. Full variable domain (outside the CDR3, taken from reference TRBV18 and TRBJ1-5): NAGVMQNPRHLVRRRGQEARLRCSPMKGHSHVYWYRQLPEEGLKFMVYLQKENIIDESGMPKERFSAEFPKEGPSILRIQQVVRGDSAAYFCASSPGQGSSNQPQHFGDGTRLSIL.

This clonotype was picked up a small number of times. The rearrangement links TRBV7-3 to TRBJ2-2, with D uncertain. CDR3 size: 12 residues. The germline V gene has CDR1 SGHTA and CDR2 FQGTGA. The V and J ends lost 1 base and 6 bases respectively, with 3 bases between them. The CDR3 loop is CASSLKSGELFF. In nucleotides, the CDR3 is TGTGCCAGCAGCTTAAAGTCCGGGGAGCTGTTTTTT.

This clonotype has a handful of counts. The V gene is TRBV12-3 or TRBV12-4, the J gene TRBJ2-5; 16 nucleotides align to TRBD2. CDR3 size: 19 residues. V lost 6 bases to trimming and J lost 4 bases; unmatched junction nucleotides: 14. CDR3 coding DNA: TGTGCCAGCAGCCGACTCCCTCCGGGACTAGCGGGGGGGCGAGAGACCCAGTACTTC. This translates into CASSRLPPGLAGGRETQYF.

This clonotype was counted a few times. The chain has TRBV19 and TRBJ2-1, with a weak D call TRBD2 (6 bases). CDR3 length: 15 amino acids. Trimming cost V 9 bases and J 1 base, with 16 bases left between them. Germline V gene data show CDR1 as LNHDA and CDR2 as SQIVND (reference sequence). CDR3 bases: TGTGCCAGCCAACCCGGGGGTTCTTCCTACAATGAGCAGTTCTTC. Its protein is CASQPGGSSYNEQFF.

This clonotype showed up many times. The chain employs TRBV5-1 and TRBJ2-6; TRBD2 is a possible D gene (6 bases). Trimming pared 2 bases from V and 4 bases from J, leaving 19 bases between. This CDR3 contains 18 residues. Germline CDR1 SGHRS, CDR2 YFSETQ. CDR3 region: CASSLAGTGYGGANVLTF. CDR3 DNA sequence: TGCGCCAGCAGCTTAGCCGGGACTGGTTACGGCGGGGCCAACGTCCTGACTTTC.

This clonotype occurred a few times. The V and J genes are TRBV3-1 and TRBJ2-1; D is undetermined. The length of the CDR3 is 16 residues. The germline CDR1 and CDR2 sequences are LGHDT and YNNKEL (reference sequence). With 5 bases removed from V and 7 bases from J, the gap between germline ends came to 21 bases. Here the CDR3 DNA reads TGTGCCAGCAGCGTCGAAGACGCGTACACCAATAATGAGCAGTTCTTC. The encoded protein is CASSVEDAYTNNEQFF.

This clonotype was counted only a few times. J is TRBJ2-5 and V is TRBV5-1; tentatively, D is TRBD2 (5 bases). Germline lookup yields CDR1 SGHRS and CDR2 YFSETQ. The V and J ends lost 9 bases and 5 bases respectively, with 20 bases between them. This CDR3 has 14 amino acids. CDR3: CATRIGLAMETQYF. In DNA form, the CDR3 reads TGCGCCACTCGTATAGGGCTAGCAATGGAGACCCAGTACTTC. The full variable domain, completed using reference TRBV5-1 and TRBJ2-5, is KAGVTQTPRYLIKTRGQQVTLSCSPISGHRSVSWYQQTPGQGLQFLFEYFSETQRNKGNFPGRFSGRQFSNSRSEMNVSTLELGDSALYLCATRIGLAMETQYFGPGTRLLVL.

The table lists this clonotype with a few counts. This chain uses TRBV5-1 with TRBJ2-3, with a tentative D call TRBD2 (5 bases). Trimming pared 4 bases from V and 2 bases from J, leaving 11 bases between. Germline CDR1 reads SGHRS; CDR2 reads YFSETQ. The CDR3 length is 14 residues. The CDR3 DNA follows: TGCGCCAGCAGCACCGGACTTCACACAGATACGCAGTATTTT. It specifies CASSTGLHTDTQYF.

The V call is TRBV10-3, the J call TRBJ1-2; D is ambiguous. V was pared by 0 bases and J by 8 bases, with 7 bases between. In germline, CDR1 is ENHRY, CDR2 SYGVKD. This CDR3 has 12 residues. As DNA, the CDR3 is TGTGCCATCAGTGAGTCTGATTACGGCTACACCTTC. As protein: CAISESDYGYTF.

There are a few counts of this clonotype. The CDR3 sequence: CSARARTGGTEAFF. In DNA, the CDR3 is TGCAGTGCTAGAGCGAGGACAGGGGGCACTGAAGCTTTCTTT. The rearrangement uses TRBV20-1 and TRBJ1-1, with 10 bases aligning to TRBD1. CDR1 is DFQATT, CDR2 SNEGSKA, per germline (reference sequence). CDR3 length: 14 residues. V gave up 1 base and J gave up 4 bases; unmatched junction bases: 3.

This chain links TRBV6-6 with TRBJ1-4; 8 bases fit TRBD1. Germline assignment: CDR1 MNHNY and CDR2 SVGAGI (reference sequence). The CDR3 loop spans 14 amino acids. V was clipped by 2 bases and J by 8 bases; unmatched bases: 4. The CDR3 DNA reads TGTGCCAGCAGTTACACAGACAGGGGAGAAAAACTGTTTTTT. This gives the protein CASSYTDRGEKLFF.